The subject of this entry is one T cell receptor beta chain. An input of roughly 0.5 to 1 ug of RNA was subjected to reverse transcription using random hexamers. Amplification of TCR beta CDR3 by immunoSEQ multiplex PCR spanned 54 Vbeta and 13 Jbeta. TCRdb reanalysed the immunoSEQ multiplex PCR reads using MiXCR and keeps one entry per CDR3 protein. Of under 200,000 distinct CDR3 sequences in the sample, over 75% were seen once. This sample is drawn from a study of CD8 T cells in Susac syndrome. In the study overall: Patients with Susac syndrome had blood drawn and were at that point therapy-naive, on corticosteroids, or on intravenous immunoglobulin alone.

The ends were cut back, 3 bases at V and 8 bases at J, with 13 bases in the middle. Germline assignment: CDR1 LNHDA and CDR2 SQIVND (reference sequence). The CDR3 length is 13 residues. Input material: CD4+ T cells from PBMCs. This clonotype was obtained from a human donor with Susac syndrome. The V gene is TRBV19, the J gene TRBJ1-2; D remains ambiguous. CDR3 nucleotide sequence: TGTGCCAGTAGTATTTCGAAGGGTAAAGGCTACACCTTC. Its translation: CASSISKGKGYTF. The whole variable domain, filled in from reference TRBV19 and TRBJ1-2, reads DGGITQSPKYLFRKEGQNVTLSCEQNLNHDAMYWYRQDPGQGLRLIYYSQIVNDFQKGDIAEGYSVSREKKESFPLTVTSAQKNPTAFYLCASSISKGKGYTFGSGTRLTVV.